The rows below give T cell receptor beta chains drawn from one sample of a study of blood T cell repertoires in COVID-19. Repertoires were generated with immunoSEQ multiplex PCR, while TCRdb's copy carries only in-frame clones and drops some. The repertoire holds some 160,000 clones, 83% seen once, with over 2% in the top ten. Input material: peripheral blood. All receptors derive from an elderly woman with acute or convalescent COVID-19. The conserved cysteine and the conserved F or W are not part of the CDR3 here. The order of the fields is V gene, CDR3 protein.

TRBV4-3,ASSQDGRASGSETQY
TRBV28,ASTSSTGGETQY
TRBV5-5,ASSFDSSSYNEQF
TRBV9,ASSVGRLGLNTEAF
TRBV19,ASSKQGTETQY
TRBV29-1,SVGIVGDNEQF
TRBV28,ASSLWRGHTEAF
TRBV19,ASSFPGLAYEQY
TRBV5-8,ASSPVAGGPDEQF
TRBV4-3,ASSLSSGGYSYEQY
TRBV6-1,ASSEYGQAPDQPQH
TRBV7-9,ASSRTFSTDTQY
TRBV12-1,ASSGQRGPYGYT
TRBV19,ASSTGTSVYNEQF
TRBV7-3,ASSLEGNTEAF
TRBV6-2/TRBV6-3,ASSYLGQGAYEQY
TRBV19,ASSMQLAGVLRDDEQF
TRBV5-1,ASSQTGRPGELF
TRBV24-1,ATSGFGGNEQF
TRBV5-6,ASSFGGEQF
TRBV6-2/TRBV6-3,ASSRVSSYNSPLH
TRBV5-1,ASSLIGVLSDTQY
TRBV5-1,ASSLGTSGGAYGYT
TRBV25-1,ASSDHGRGKLF
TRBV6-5,ASSYHGRGTYNEQF
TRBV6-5,ASRGQGTDTQY
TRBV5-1,ASSLLRLAGGPGGETQY
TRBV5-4,ASKIRQGGYGYT
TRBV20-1,SASILAGNTIY
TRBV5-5,ASSPTDRGHYYGYT
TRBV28,ASRRANYGYT
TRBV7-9,ASSLGRFSYEQY
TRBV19,ASTQGRGGYNEQF
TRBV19,ASSSGGTGSTDTQY
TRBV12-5,ASGIQAGGFEAF
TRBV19,ATKWQFQGQETQY
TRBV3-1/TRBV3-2,ASSQLPGGTTNEI
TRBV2,ASSGRLAGVGETQY
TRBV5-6,ASSSSGLSSYNSPLH
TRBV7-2,ASSVGLAGWQY
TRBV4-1,ASSQEVRSEQF
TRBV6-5,ASSTRGQIYGYT
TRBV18,ASSPSGAQETQY
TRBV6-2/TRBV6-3,ASSYGGETQY